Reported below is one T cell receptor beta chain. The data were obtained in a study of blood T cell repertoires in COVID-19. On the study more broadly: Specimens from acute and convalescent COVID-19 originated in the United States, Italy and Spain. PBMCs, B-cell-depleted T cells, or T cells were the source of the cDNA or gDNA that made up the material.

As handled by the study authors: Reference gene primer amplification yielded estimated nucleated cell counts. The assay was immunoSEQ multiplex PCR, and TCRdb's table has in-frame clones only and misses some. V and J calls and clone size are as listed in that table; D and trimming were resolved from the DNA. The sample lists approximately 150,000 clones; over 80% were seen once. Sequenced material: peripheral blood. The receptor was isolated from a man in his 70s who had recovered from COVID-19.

As DNA, the CDR3 is TGTGCCAGCAGCCAAGATATACGACTTCCTGACACCGGGGAGCTGTTTTTT. The encoded protein is CASSQDIRLPDTGELFF. The rearrangement joins TRBV4-2 to TRBJ2-2; D not resolved. CDR3 length: 17 residues. Germline CDR1 reads LGHNA; CDR2 reads YNFKEQ. The germline V and J ends were trimmed by 0 bases and 3 bases, with 14 bases remaining between them.